This T cell receptor (beta chain) is from a study of T-cell reconstitution after alpha-beta-depleted transplantation in children. TCRbeta library preparation incorporated unique molecular identifiers. In TCRdb, the PCR reads were re-called with MiXCR into one record per CDR3 protein. Altogether about 76,000 distinct CDR3 sequences are present, around an eighth being singletons, with the ten largest covering 25% to 30%. This CDR3 has 13 amino acids. Germline lookup yields CDR1 ENHRY and CDR2 SYGVKD. The germline V and J ends were trimmed by 10 bases and 3 bases, with 16 bases remaining between them. This clonotype was seen ten or more times.

The sequenced sample was PBMCs, mostly from graft donor cells, obtained 180 days after TCRalphabeta/CD19-depleted stem cell transplant. This chain uses TRBV10-3 with TRBJ2-7; D may be TRBD2 (6 bases). The sequence was collected from a male patient aged 2-15 years who had a stem cell transplant for acute lymphoblastic leukemia, so the T cells may come from the graft donor. In nucleotides, the CDR3 is TGTGCCACCCGTAGCGGAACCCTCTACGAGCAGTACTTC. Its translation: CATRSGTLYEQYF.